The source of this T cell receptor (beta chain) is a study of T-cell memory formation after mild COVID-19. One entry per CDR3 protein results from TCRdb running MiXCR on the 5' RACE reads. The repertoire holds roughly 350,000 distinct CDR3 sequences, 21% seen once, with approximately 12% in the top ten. Germline V CDR1 and CDR2: LNHNV, YYDKDF (reference sequence). CDR3 length equals 14 residues. V trimming: 1 base; J trimming: 4 bases; junction bases outside the gene matches: 4. The V and J genes are TRBV15 and TRBJ2-7; 7 bases fit TRBD1. Source material: PBMCs or a T cell subset sorted from them (not recorded which). The receptor's source is an adult woman who had mild COVID-19 (a few samples of this study predate the infection). Cell type and time point are not known. DNA of the CDR3: TGTGCCACCAGCAGAGGGACAGGCCTTTACGAGCAGTACTTC. It encodes CATSRGTGLYEQYF.